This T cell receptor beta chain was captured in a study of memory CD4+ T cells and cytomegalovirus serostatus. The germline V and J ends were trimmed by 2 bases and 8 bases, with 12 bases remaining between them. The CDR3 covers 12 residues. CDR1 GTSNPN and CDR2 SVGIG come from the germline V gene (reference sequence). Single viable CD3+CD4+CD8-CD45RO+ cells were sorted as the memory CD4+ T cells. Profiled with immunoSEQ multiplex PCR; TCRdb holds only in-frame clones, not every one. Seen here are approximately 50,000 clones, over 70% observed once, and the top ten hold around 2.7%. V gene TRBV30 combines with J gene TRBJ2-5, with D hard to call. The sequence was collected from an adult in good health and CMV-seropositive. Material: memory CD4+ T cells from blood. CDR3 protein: CAWSPVGGTQYF. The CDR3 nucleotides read TGTGCCTGGAGTCCGGTCGGCGGTACCCAGTACTTC.